The 22 T cell receptor beta chains in this list originate from one sample, sequenced in a study of T cell responses to AZD1222 COVID-19 vaccine. Profiled with immunoSEQ multiplex PCR; TCRdb holds only in-frame clones, not every one. This sample has 110,000 to 150,000 clones, with around 90% found just once. The sample was peripheral blood, taken on day 0 of AZD1222 vaccination. Every receptor here comes from an adult in good health.

The chain has TRBV19 and TRBJ2-5, with 11 bases that match TRBD2. Per germline, CDR1 LNHDA and CDR2 SQIVND (reference sequence). Trimming removed 4 bases from V and 14 bases from J; junction bases left unmatched: 9. CDR3 length: 13 amino acids. The CDR3 here is CASSTLAGARGYF. The CDR3 DNA reads TGTGCCAGTAGTACACTAGCGGGGGCGAGGGGCTACTTC.

The chain employs TRBV28 and TRBJ2-7; 8 nucleotides match TRBD1. The CDR3 has 15 residues. Germline CDR1 is MDHEN and CDR2 is SYDVKM. V was pared by 6 bases and J by 0 bases, with 7 bases of the junction left unmatched. DNA for the CDR3: TGTGCCAGCAGGAGGACAGGGCGCAGCTCCTACGAGCAGTACTTC. Amino acid sequence: CASRRTGRSSYEQYF.

This clone has only one observation. The chain is built from TRBV19 and TRBJ2-6; D may be TRBD1 (5 bases). Deletions cut 2 bases from V and 2 bases from J, with 7 bases between. Germline CDR1 and CDR2: LNHDA and SQIVND (reference sequence). The CDR3 extends over 15 amino acids. CDR3 sequence reads: CASSISGTGANVLTF. The CDR3 bases are TGTGCCAGTAGTATATCAGGGACTGGGGCCAACGTCCTGACTTTC.

This clone was observed a handful of times. The rearrangement links TRBV5-1 to TRBJ2-3, with 7 bases fitting TRBD2. Germline values: CDR1 SGHRS, CDR2 YFSETQ. There are 15 residues in the CDR3. Trimming took 5 bases from V and 8 from J; bases not matched to a gene: 14. CDR3 protein: CASSYVDRREGTQYF. The CDR3 DNA sequence: TGCGCCAGCAGTTACGTCGATCGAAGGGAGGGTACGCAGTATTTT.

The V and J genes are TRBV5-5 and TRBJ2-7; 10 bases are shared with TRBD2. CDR3 length equals 14 residues. In germline, CDR1 is SGHKS, CDR2 YYEKEE (reference sequence). V lost 4 bases to trimming and J lost 3 bases; unmatched junction nucleotides: 4. The CDR3 sequence is CASSPWTSGYEQYF. CDR3 DNA: TGTGCCAGCAGCCCCTGGACTAGCGGCTACGAGCAGTACTTC.

The V and J genes are TRBV5-6 and TRBJ1-5; unclear D gene. The V gene lost 1 base and the J gene lost 0 bases, with 5 bases spanning the gap. The CDR3 extends over 14 amino acids. The germline CDR1 and CDR2 sequences are SGHDT and YYEEEE. CDR3 DNA: TGTGCCAGCAGCTTGATGCTTAGCAATCAGCCCCAGCATTTT. Protein product: CASSLMLSNQPQHF.

The rearrangement joins TRBV30 to TRBJ2-7; D possibly corresponds to TRBD1 (5 bases). V lost 5 bases and J lost 2, with 10 bases in between. Germline V gene lookup returns CDR1 GTSNPN and CDR2 SVGIG (reference sequence). The CDR3 length is 12 residues. The CDR3 DNA reads as TGTGCCTGGTATAGGGGTACCTACGAGCAGTACTTC. As protein: CAWYRGTYEQYF.

V usage is TRBV9 and J usage is TRBJ2-7; 9 nucleotides align to TRBD2. The CDR3 extends over 16 amino acids. Germline V CDR1 and CDR2: SGDLS, YYNGEE. V lost 0 bases to trimming and J lost 5 bases; unmatched junction nucleotides: 9. The CDR3 here is CASSVGREGRGDEQYF. The CDR3 DNA is TGTGCCAGCAGCGTAGGGCGGGAGGGCCGTGGAGACGAGCAGTACTTC.

J is TRBJ2-7 and V is TRBV7-2; D ambiguous. Deletions cut 3 bases from V and 5 bases from J, with 14 bases between. Germline assignment: CDR1 SGHTA and CDR2 FQGNSA. The CDR3 covers 14 residues. CDR3 region: CASSLLGQSHEQYF. The CDR3 DNA reads as TGTGCCAGCAGCTTGTTAGGTCAATCCCACGAGCAGTACTTC.

This chain uses TRBV27 with TRBJ1-2; D remains ambiguous. Per germline, CDR1 MNHEY and CDR2 SMNVEV (reference sequence). The V and J ends lost 7 bases and 2 bases respectively, with 8 bases between them. The CDR3 totals 12 residues. The CDR3 DNA is TGTGCCAGCACTCGGGGAAACTATGGCTACACCTTC. Amino acid sequence: CASTRGNYGYTF.

This clone occurred a few times. The CDR3 region is CASSHSYEQYF. In nucleotides, the CDR3 is TGTGCCAGCAGCCACTCCTACGAGCAGTACTTC. The V gene is TRBV3-1 (or the pseudogene TRBV3-2), the J gene TRBJ2-7; D is undetermined. The CDR3 spans 11 residues. V was trimmed by 3 bases and J by 0 bases, leaving 0 bases between them. CDR1 is LGHDT and CDR2 is YNNKEL in the germline V gene (reference sequence).

The V and J genes are TRBV19 and TRBJ1-1; D not resolved. The CDR3 spans 13 residues. V was cut by 0 bases and J by 10 bases, with 12 bases left in between. Germline CDR1 and CDR2: LNHDA and SQIVND (reference sequence). CDR3 in amino acids: CASSIDLGRRAFF. CDR3 DNA: TGTGCCAGTAGTATAGATCTGGGGAGGAGAGCTTTCTTT.

The V and J genes are TRBV29-1 and TRBJ2-7; TRBD2 matches at 8 bases. Trimming at V came to 7 bases and at J to 2 bases, leaving 1 base not matched to a gene. The CDR3 length is 11 residues. The germline gives CDR1 SQVTM, CDR2 ANQGSEA. The CDR3 here is CSAGLAYEQYF. Written as DNA, the CDR3 is TGCAGCGCGGGACTAGCCTACGAGCAGTACTTC.

The J gene is TRBJ2-7, the V gene TRBV4-2; maybe TRBD2 (5 bases). The CDR3 is 14 residues long. CDR1 and CDR2 (germline): LGHNA, YNFKEQ. V was clipped by 2 bases and J by 2 bases, with 10 bases between them. CDR3 sequence reads: CASSQQLETYEQYF. The CDR3 DNA sequence: TGTGCCAGCAGCCAACAACTAGAAACCTACGAGCAGTACTTC.

The chain employs TRBV14 and TRBJ1-2, with unresolved D. The germline gives CDR1 SGHDN, CDR2 FVKESK. Between the trimmed V and J ends, which lost 6 bases and 7 bases, there was a span of 15 bases. CDR3 length: 13 residues. DNA for the CDR3: TGTGCCAGCAGAGGACCCCCCGTGCGTGGCTACACCTTC. Its translation: CASRGPPVRGYTF.

The chain couples TRBV11-2 to TRBJ2-7; a weak D match, TRBD1 (5 bases). V lost 5 bases and J 5 bases, leaving 13 bases between the germline ends. Germline V gene lookup returns CDR1 SGHAT and CDR2 FQNNGV. The CDR3 runs 13 residues. The DNA for the CDR3 is TGTGCCAGCAGCCATAGGGGTAAGAACGAGCAGTACTTC. Protein sequence: CASSHRGKNEQYF.

CDR3 nucleotides: TGTGCCAGCAGTTACCAGGGACCGAACACTGAAGCTTTCTTT. Its protein is CASSYQGPNTEAFF. The V and J genes are TRBV6-2 or TRBV6-3 and TRBJ1-1; D is possibly TRBD1 (5 bases). Trimming removed 2 bases at V and 1 base at J, with 8 bases between. CDR3 length: 14 amino acids. In germline, CDR1 is MNHEY, CDR2 SVGEGT.

J is TRBJ1-2 and V is TRBV7-8; unclear D gene. Germline CDR1 is SGHVS and CDR2 is FQNEAQ. The CDR3 extends over 15 amino acids. The ends were cut back, 5 bases at V and 0 bases at J, with 13 bases in the middle. DNA for the CDR3: TGTGCCAGCAGCCCAAGACTGATAGCTAACTATGGCTACACCTTC. Protein sequence: CASSPRLIANYGYTF.

The gene calls are TRBV6-5 and TRBJ1-1; a possible D gene is TRBD1 (5 bases). Germline loops: CDR1 MNHEY, CDR2 SVGAGI. V lost 0 bases and J 4 bases, leaving 6 bases between the germline ends. This CDR3 is 13 amino acids long. DNA for the CDR3: TGTGCCAGCAGTTACTCGAGGGGCACTGAAGCTTTCTTT. Residues: CASSYSRGTEAFF.

The table lists this clone with a count of one. As DNA, the CDR3 is TGTGCCAGCAGTTCCTGGGGACGGATGAACACTGAAGCTTTCTTT. This encodes CASSSWGRMNTEAFF. The rearrangement links TRBV27 to TRBJ1-1; D might be TRBD1 (5 bases). V was trimmed by 4 bases and J by 0 bases, leaving 12 bases between them. CDR1 is MNHEY and CDR2 is SMNVEV in the germline V gene (reference sequence). This CDR3 contains 15 residues.

The rearrangement joins TRBV6-6 to TRBJ2-2; perhaps TRBD2 as D (7 bases). The CDR3 length is 15 residues. Germline CDR1 reads MNHNY; CDR2 reads SVGAGI (reference sequence). With 6 bases removed from V and 6 bases from J, the gap between germline ends came to 17 bases. The CDR3 nucleotides read TGTGCCAGCAGACTAGGGGGGGGAGGTCCCGGGGAGCTGTTTTTT. Protein product: CASRLGGGGPGELFF.

V is TRBV4-1 and J is TRBJ2-2, with 8 bases aligning to TRBD2. CDR3 length equals 16 residues. V was pared by 2 bases and J by 1 base, with 3 bases of the junction left unmatched. Germline CDR1 and CDR2: MGHRA and YSYEKL. The CDR3 DNA follows: TGCGCCAGCAGCCAAAGGCTAGCGGGGAACACCGGGGAGCTGTTTTTT. Translated: CASSQRLAGNTGELFF.